This record looks at one T cell receptor beta chain sequence and its context. Its antigen is as yet unknown. This sample stems from a study of shared clonotypes between healthy human individuals. Study observations and caveats: Relative to their counterparts shared across all four donors, non-shared clonotypes exhibited diminished generation probabilities.

CD8 cells classed as naive were CD45RO-negative and positively selected for CCR7, excluding terminally differentiated effector memory CD45RA+ cells. All donors were healthy HIV-negative adults lacking recent acute infections or vaccinations. The table came from immunoSEQ multiplex PCR; TCRdb's copy has only in-frame clones and leaves some out. The table has 800,000 to 950,000 clones, about 96% seen once. The germline CDR1 and CDR2 sequences are SEHNR and FQNEAQ (reference sequence). The V end was cut by 2 bases, the J end by 4 bases, with 6 bases between. The CDR3 is made up of 13 amino acids. The receptor comes from a man aged 25 to 45 in good health. The sequenced material came from naive CD8+ T cells sorted from blood. J is TRBJ2-1 and V is TRBV7-9; D unresolved. The CDR3 is CASSLPRYNEQFF. For the CDR3, the DNA is TGTGCCAGCAGCTTACCGCGTTACAATGAGCAGTTCTTC.